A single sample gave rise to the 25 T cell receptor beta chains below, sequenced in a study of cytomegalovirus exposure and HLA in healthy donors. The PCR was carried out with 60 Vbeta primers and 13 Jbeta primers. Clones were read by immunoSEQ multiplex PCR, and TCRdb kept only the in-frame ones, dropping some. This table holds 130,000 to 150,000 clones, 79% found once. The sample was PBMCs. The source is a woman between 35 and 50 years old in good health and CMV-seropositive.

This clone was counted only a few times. CDR3 bases: TGTGCCAGCAGCTCGGGTGGGGGGGCTGAAGCTTTCTTT. Its protein is CASSSGGGAEAFF. The J gene is TRBJ1-1, the V gene TRBV7-3; possible D gene TRBD1, 5 bases. Trimming left V 4 bases short and J 6 bases short, with 12 bases between. CDR3 size: 13 residues. Looked up from germline, CDR1 is SGHTA and CDR2 is FQGTGA.

Written as DNA, the CDR3 is TGTGCCAGCAAGTTTCGGGGGAATCAGCCCCAGCATTTT. Translated, it gives CASKFRGNQPQHF. This sequence joins TRBV6-1 and TRBJ1-5; D is possibly TRBD1 (5 bases). Germline values: CDR1 MNHNS, CDR2 SASEGT. With 7 bases removed from V and 4 bases from J, the gap between germline ends came to 11 bases. The CDR3 is made up of 13 amino acids.

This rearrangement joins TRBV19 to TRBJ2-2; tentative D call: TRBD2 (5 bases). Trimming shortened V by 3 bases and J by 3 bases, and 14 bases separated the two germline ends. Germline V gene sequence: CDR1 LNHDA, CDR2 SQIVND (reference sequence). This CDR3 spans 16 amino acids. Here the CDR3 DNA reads TGTGCCAGTAGTATCCCGACGGGAAGATACACCGGGGAGCTGTTTTTT. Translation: CASSIPTGRYTGELFF.

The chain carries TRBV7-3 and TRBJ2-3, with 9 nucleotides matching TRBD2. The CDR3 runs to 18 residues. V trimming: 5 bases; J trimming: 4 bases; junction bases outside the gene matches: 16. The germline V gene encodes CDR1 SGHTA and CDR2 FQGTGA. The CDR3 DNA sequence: TGTGCCAGCAGCCTGGCCCCTGCTGGTGCGGGGGGGCCAGATACGCAGTATTTT. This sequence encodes CASSLAPAGAGGPDTQYF.

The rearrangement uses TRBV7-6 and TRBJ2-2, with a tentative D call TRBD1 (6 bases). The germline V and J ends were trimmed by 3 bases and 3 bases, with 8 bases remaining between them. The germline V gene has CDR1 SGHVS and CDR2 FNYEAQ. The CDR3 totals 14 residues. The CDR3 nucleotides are TGTGCCAGCAGCTTCACAGGGCACACCGGGGAGCTGTTTTTT. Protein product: CASSFTGHTGELFF.

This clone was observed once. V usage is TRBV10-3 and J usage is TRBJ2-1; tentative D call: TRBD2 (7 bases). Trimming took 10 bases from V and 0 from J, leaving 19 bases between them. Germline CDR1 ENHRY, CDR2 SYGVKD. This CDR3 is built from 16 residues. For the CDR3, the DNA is TGTGCCACCAGCGACGGGGGGCCCATCTCCTACAATGAGCAGTTCTTC. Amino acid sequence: CATSDGGPISYNEQFF.

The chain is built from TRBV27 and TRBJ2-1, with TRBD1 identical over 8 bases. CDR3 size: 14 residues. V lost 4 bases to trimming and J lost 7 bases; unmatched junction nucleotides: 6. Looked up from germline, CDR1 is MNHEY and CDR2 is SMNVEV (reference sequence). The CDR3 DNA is TGTGCCAGCAGTTCCGCCGACAGGGGTAATGAGCAGTTCTTC. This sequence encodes CASSSADRGNEQFF.

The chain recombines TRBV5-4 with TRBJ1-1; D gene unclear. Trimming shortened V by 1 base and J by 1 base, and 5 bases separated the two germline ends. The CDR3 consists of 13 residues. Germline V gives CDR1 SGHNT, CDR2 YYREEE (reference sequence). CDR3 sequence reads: CASSLFQNTEAFF. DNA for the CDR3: TGTGCCAGCAGCTTGTTCCAGAACACTGAAGCTTTCTTT.

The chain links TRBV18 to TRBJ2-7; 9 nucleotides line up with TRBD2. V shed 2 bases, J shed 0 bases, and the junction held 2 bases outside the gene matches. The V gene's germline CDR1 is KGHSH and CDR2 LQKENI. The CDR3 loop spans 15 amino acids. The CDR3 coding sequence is TGTGCCAGCTCACCAAATAGCGGGGGCTCCTACGAGCAGTACTTC. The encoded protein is CASSPNSGGSYEQYF.

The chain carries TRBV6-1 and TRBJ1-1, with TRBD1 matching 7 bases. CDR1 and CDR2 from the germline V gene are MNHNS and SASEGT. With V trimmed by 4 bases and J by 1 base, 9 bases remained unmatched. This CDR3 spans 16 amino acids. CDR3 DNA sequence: TGTGCCAGCAGTGGTAAGTTGGGACAGACGAACACTGAAGCTTTCTTT. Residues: CASSGKLGQTNTEAFF.

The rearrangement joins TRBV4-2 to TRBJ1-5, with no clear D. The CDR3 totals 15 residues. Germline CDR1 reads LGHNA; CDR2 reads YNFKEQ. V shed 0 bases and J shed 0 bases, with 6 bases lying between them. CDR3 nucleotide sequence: TGTGCCAGCAGCCAAGACTCTGTTAGCAATCAGCCCCAGCATTTT. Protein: CASSQDSVSNQPQHF.

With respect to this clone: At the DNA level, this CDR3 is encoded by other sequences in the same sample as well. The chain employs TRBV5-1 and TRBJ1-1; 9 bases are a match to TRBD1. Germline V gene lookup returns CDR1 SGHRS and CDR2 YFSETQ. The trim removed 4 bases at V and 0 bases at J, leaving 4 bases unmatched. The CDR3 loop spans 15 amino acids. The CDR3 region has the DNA TGCGCCAGCAGCCCGGGACAGGGCTTGAACACTGAAGCTTTCTTT. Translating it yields CASSPGQGLNTEAFF.

The CDR3 sequence is CASSLDSPRTSGGAATDTQYF. CDR3 nucleotide sequence: TGTGCCAGCAGCTTAGATAGTCCGAGGACTAGCGGGGGTGCGGCTACCGATACGCAGTATTTT. The genes are TRBV13 and TRBJ2-3, with 13 nucleotides matching TRBD2. The CDR3 has 21 amino acids. The ends lost 1 base at V and 6 bases at J; junction bases unmatched: 19. Looked up from germline, CDR1 is PRHDT and CDR2 is FYEKMQ (reference sequence).

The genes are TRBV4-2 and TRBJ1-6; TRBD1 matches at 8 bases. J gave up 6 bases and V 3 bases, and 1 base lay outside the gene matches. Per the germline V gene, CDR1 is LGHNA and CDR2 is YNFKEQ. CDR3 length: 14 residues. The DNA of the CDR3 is TGTGCCAGCAGCCAGGGGACAGGTAATTCACCCCTCCACTTT. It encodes CASSQGTGNSPLHF.

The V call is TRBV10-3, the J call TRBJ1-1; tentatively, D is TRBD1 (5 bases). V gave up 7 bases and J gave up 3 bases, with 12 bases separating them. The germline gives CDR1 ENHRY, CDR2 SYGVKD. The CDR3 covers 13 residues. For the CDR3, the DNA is TGTGCCATCATGGGCCAAGGGGACACTGAAGCTTTCTTT. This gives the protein CAIMGQGDTEAFF.

CDR3 in amino acids: CASSLGAGVSTDTQYF. CDR3 DNA: TGCGCCAGCAGCTTGGGTGCGGGCGTTAGCACAGATACGCAGTATTTT. This chain links TRBV5-1 with TRBJ2-3, with D possibly being TRBD2 (5 bases). The CDR3 contains 16 residues. Per germline, CDR1 SGHRS and CDR2 YFSETQ. Trimming left V 0 bases short and J 0 bases short, with 11 bases between.

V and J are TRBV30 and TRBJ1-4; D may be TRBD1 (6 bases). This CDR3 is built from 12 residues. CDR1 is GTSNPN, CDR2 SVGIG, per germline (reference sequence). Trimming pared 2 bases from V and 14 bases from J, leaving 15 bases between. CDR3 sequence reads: CAWSLNTGSLFF. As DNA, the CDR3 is TGTGCCTGGAGTCTCAATACAGGGAGCCTGTTTTTT. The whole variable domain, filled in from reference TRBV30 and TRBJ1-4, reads SQTIHQWPATLVQPVGSPLSLECTVEGTSNPNLYWYRQAAGRGLQLLFYSVGIGQISSEVPQNLSASRPQDRQFILSSKKLLLSDSGFYLCAWSLNTGSLFFGSGTQLSVL.

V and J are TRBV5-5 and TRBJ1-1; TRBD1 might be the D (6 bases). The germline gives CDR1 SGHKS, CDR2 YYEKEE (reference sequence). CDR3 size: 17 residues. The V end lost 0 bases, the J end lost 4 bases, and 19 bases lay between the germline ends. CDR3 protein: CASSLAYGRGVSTEAFF. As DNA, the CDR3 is TGTGCCAGCAGCTTGGCCTATGGCAGGGGAGTAAGCACTGAAGCTTTCTTT.

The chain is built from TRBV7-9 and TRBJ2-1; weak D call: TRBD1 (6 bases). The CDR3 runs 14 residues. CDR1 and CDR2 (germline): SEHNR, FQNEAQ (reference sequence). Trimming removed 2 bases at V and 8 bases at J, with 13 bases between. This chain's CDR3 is CASSLSGGGYEQFF. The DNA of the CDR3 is TGTGCCAGCAGCTTATCTGGGGGCGGGTATGAGCAGTTCTTC.

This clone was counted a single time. The DNA for the CDR3 is TGTGCCAGTTGGCACAGCTATAATTCACCCCTCCACTTT. Translation: CASWHSYNSPLHF. This chain uses TRBV6-5 with TRBJ1-6; D is unresolved. The CDR3 extends over 13 amino acids. The V gene's germline CDR1 is MNHEY and CDR2 SVGAGI. V was clipped by 9 bases and J by 3 bases, with 9 bases between them.

CDR3 protein: CASRIRGNEQFF. Written as DNA, the CDR3 is TGTGCCAGCAGAATCCGGGGAAATGAGCAGTTCTTC. The V and J genes are TRBV6-5 and TRBJ2-1; D possibly corresponds to TRBD2 (5 bases). This CDR3 has 12 amino acids. V lost 6 bases and J 7 bases, leaving 10 bases between the germline ends. Germline CDR1 reads MNHEY; CDR2 reads SVGAGI.

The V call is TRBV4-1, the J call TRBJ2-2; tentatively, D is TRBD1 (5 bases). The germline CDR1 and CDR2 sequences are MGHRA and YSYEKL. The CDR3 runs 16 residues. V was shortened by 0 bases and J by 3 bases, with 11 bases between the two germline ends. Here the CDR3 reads CASSQDGQGYTGELFF. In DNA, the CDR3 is TGCGCCAGCAGCCAAGATGGGCAGGGATACACCGGGGAGCTGTTTTTT.

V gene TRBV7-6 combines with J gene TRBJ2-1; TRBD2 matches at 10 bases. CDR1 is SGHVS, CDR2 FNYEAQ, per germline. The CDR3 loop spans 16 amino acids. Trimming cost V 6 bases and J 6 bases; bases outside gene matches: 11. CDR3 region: CASRPMGASGGNEQFF. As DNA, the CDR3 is TGTGCCAGCAGACCGATGGGGGCTAGCGGGGGCAATGAGCAGTTCTTC. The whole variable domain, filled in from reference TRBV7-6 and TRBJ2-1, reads GAGVSQSPRYKVTKRGQDVALRCDPISGHVSLYWYRQALGQGPEFLTYFNYEAQQDKSGLPNDRFSAERPEGSISTLTIQRTEQRDSAMYRCASRPMGASGGNEQFFGPGTRLTVL.

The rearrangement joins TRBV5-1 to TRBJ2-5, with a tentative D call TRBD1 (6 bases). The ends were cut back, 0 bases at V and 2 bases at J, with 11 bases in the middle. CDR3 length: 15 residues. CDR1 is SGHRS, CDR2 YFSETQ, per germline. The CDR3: CASSLGGTRQETQYF. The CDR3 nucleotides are TGCGCCAGCAGCTTGGGGGGGACACGGCAAGAGACCCAGTACTTC.

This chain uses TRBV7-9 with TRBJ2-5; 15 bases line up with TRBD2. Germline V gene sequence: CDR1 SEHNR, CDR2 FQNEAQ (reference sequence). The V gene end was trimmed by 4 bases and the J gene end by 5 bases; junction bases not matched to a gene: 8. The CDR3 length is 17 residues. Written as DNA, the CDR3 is TGTGCCAGCAGCTCACGGACTAGCGGGGGGGGATCGGAGACCCAGTACTTC. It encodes CASSSRTSGGGSETQYF.